This TCR beta chain was captured in a study of shared clonotypes between healthy human individuals (dated by TCRdb to 2019 to 2021). In the study overall: The cohort included three men and a couple of women between 18 and 49 years of age. For each donor, CD4 naive and CD4 memory were each given three plates, CD8 naive was given two plates, and CD8 memory was given one plate. Blood TCR repertoires of roughly five healthy adults were deeply sequenced to estimate repertoire size and the extent of clonotype sharing between individuals. Libraries were prepared and TCR repertoires were sequenced by different laboratories using diverse techniques, in order to increase sequencing depth and limit assay-specific biases. Between about 0.8 and 9.5 billion PBMCs per donor were obtained by leukapheresis.

Results the study describes overall, beyond this receptor: Sampling was restricted to blood, and TCR repertoires in tissues likely differ from the TCR repertoires found in blood. The genetic and exposure-history diversity represented was limited by the small number of donors. Incomplete sequencing was indicated by rarefaction of sorted-subset datasets, despite the large sequencing depth. Sharing across several donors was observed for approximately 4.6% of naive CD4, 3.5% of naive CD8, 2% to 2.5% of memory CD4, and around 0.44% of memory CD8 clonotypes. Pairwise subsampling indicated that sequencing depth was expected to affect the degree of clonotype sharing among donors. Clonotypes shared by all four sorted-subset donors showed higher generation probabilities than non-shared clonotypes. Naive subsets generally had larger estimated clonotype richness than memory subsets.

For the CD8 naive samples, CD45RO-negative cells were positively selected for CCR7, yielding a CD45RA+CCR7+ population from which TemRA cells were excluded. Donors were healthy HIV-negative adults with no recently reported acute infections or vaccinations. Only Caucasian adults living in Nashville, Tennessee, USA were represented among the donors. After blood collection by leukapheresis, PBMCs were isolated using Ficoll-Histopaque density gradient centrifugation and then cryopreserved in the vapor phase of liquid nitrogen. Purity and quantity of every magnetically sorted T cell population were checked by analytical flow cytometry. Genomic DNA was isolated from every sorted fraction and measured by UV absorbance on a Nanodrop 2000c. Using the deep immunoSEQ assay, TCR CDR3 regions were amplified from genomic DNA by multiplex PCR. Extracted genomic DNA from each cell subset was spread evenly across all wells of several immunoSEQ 96-well plates, with each plate serving as a replicate. For sorted subsets, each replicate PCR was loaded with about 0.2 ug genomic DNA, equivalent to some 31,000 T cell genomes. Purified libraries were quantified with a Qubit 3.0 fluorometer, sized on a Bioanalyzer 2100, and re-quantified with the KAPA Library Quantification kit. Every immunoSEQ 96-well plate was sequenced on a dedicated single-read 150-cycle Illumina NextSeq 550 flow cell. The original methods were these. Because only junctional sequences without quality scores were contained in the immunoSEQ output, filtering matching that applied to full-length reads could not be performed. To assign V/J genes and CDR3, sequences were annotated against IMGT germline references using PyIR, a Python wrapper for IgBLAST v1.9. Any read was removed if the V/J assignment was weak (E-value above 1e-6), the CDR3 was missing, or the read contained stop codons, out-of-frame junctions, or ambiguous translated residues. V3J clonotypes were defined as sequences sharing an identical inferred V gene, J gene, and CDR3 amino acid sequence. To compute the percentage overlap between repertoires, the number of shared unique clonotypes was divided by the size of the smaller repertoire. Repertoire richness was assessed with RTK rarefaction, the Chao1 estimator, and Recon v2.1 estimates of unobserved clonotypes. OLGA was used to compute generation probabilities for all TCRbeta clonotypes that the gDNA method yielded from four donors. TCRdb obtained this table from immuneACCESS and retained in-frame rearrangements with V and J assigned. These tables miss some clones; where compared with another copy, unresolved V genes account for less than half of the shortfall, and the remainder is unexplained. That table furnishes V, J and clone size, whereas the DNA furnished D and trimming. Counted in this sample were approximately 720,000 clones; around 90% of them appeared once. About 24% of the sample is taken by the ten largest.

CDR1 and CDR2, per the germline V gene, are MDHEN and SYDVKM. Spanning cysteine to phenylalanine, the CDR3 consists of 14 amino acids. The read is trimmed to its CDR3 DNA, 42 bases read in frame from base 1. Trimming at the junction amounts to 6 bases on V and 4 bases on J, and the germline ends lie 15 bases apart. Remarks on this clone: Its antigen remains unidentified. Nothing much larger sits one base from this clone, and base qualities are not available.

Recombination joined TRBV28 with TRBJ1-2; TRBD1 is perhaps the D gene, given 5 matching bases. Sample: naive CD8+ T cells sorted from blood. Explained via the paper, the cell subset or site label denotes: CD45RA+CCR7+. The receptor's source is a man aged 25-45 years in good health. The encoded CDR3 is CASRLQESGYGYTF. At the DNA level, the sequence is TGTGCCAGCAGACTACAGGAGTCGGGCTATGGCTACACCTTC.